These T cell receptor beta chains were read from a single sample in a study of blood T cell repertoires in COVID-19. The method was immunoSEQ multiplex PCR; TCRdb's version includes in-frame clones alone and lacks a portion of them. The repertoire holds tens of thousands of clones, with around 85% as singletons. The sequenced sample was peripheral blood. These receptors originate from a man in his sixties with acute or convalescent COVID-19. The CDR3 runs from the conserved cysteine through the conserved F or W. D genes are given only for firm matches. For some rows the clone size is stated as once, few or many, or as a class when expanded; others skip it.

d_call j_call clone_size v_call cdr3_aa cdr3_nt
TRBD2 TRBJ2-7 . TRBV5-6 CASSLETSGDYEQYF TGTGCCAGCAGCTTGGAAACTAGCGGGGACTACGAGCAGTACTTC
TRBD1 TRBJ1-2 . TRBV19 CASSTLPGQSYGYTF TGTGCCAGTAGTACCCTACCGGGACAGTCCTATGGCTACACCTTC
TRBD1 TRBJ1-4 . TRBV5-4 CASSLAGGTNEKLFF TGTGCCAGCAGCTTGGCAGGGGGCACTAATGAAAAACTGTTTTTT
. TRBJ1-1 . TRBV4-3 CASSQVGGSTEAFF TGCGCCAGCAGCCAAGTAGGCGGGAGCACTGAAGCTTTCTTT
TRBD1 TRBJ1-1 few TRBV19 CASSPTTGENTEAFF TGTGCCAGTAGTCCCACGACAGGGGAGAACACTGAAGCTTTCTTT
. TRBJ1-6 once TRBV4-3 CASSQAETANSPLHF TGCGCCAGCAGCCAAGCCGAGACAGCAAATTCACCCCTCCACTTT
TRBD2 TRBJ2-1 . TRBV19 CASSERGTLYNEQFF TGTGCCAGTAGTGAGCGGGGGACCCTCTACAATGAGCAGTTCTTC
. TRBJ2-7 few TRBV4-3 CASSRQRENSYEQYF TGCGCCAGCAGCCGTCAGAGGGAGAACTCCTACGAGCAGTACTTC
. TRBJ2-5 . TRBV6-2/TRBV6-3 CASSSYSRQGTRETQYF TGTGCCAGCAGTTCCTACAGCCGCCAAGGGACACGGGAGACCCAGTACTTC
. TRBJ2-6 . TRBV28 CASSPWQVSGANVLTF TGTGCCAGCAGTCCGTGGCAAGTCTCTGGGGCCAACGTCCTGACTTTC
. TRBJ2-2 once TRBV3-1/TRBV3-2 CASSQVSRSGELFF TGTGCCAGCAGCCAAGTATCCAGGTCGGGGGAGCTGTTTTTT
TRBD1 TRBJ2-7 . TRBV3-1/TRBV3-2 CASSGPGRQGYEQYF TGTGCCAGCAGCGGACCCGGACGACAGGGCTACGAGCAGTACTTC
TRBD1 TRBJ2-7 . TRBV27 CASSKGTGSSYEQYF TGTGCCAGCAGTAAAGGGACAGGGAGCTCCTACGAGCAGTACTTC
. TRBJ2-2 . TRBV5-1 CASSLDTSPNTGELFF TGCGCCAGCAGCTTAGACACAAGTCCGAACACCGGGGAGCTGTTTTTT
TRBD1 TRBJ2-7 . TRBV30 CAWEPTGTVGQYF TGTGCCTGGGAACCTACCGGGACAGTCGGACAGTACTTC
. TRBJ2-7 . TRBV27 CASSFRPSSEQYF TGTGCCAGCAGTTTCCGACCTAGTAGCGAGCAGTACTTC
. TRBJ1-2 . TRBV12-3/TRBV12-4 CASRQGHYGYTF TGTGCCAGCAGACAGGGCCACTATGGCTACACCTTC
. TRBJ2-2 . TRBV15 CATSRLQGELFF TGTGCCACCAGCAGACTACAGGGAGAGCTGTTTTTT
. TRBJ2-6 . TRBV11-2 CASSLERFNGANVLTF TGTGCCAGCAGCTTAGAACGGTTCAATGGGGCCAACGTCCTGACTTTC
. TRBJ1-1 . TRBV4-3 CASSRGGRDTEAFF TGCGCCAGCAGCCGTGGGGGGAGGGACACTGAAGCTTTCTTT
. TRBJ2-1 . TRBV6-2/TRBV6-3 CASSNPPRGAGSNEQFF TGTGCCAGCAGTAACCCCCCCCGGGGGGCAGGTAGCAATGAGCAGTTCTTC
. TRBJ1-5 . TRBV24-1 CATSGPGGQPQHF TGTGCCACCAGTGGTCCCGGAGGACAGCCCCAGCATTTT
TRBD2 TRBJ2-2 . TRBV7-6 CASSPSGGAAGELFF TGTGCCAGCAGCCCTAGCGGGGGGGCGGCCGGGGAGCTGTTTTTT
. TRBJ2-2 . TRBV27 CASSPSASPNTGELFF TGTGCCAGCAGTCCCTCGGCTAGCCCGAACACCGGGGAGCTGTTTTTT
. TRBJ2-7 once TRBV5-1 CASSLEGSGYYEQYF TGCGCCAGCAGCTTGGAGGGTAGCGGATACTACGAGCAGTACTTC
TRBD2 TRBJ2-7 . TRBV6-5 CASSFLAGVDEQYF TGTGCCAGCAGCTTTCTAGCGGGGGTGGACGAGCAGTACTTC
. TRBJ1-3 . TRBV10-1 CASSESMRAGNTIYF TGCGCCAGCAGTGAGTCTATGAGGGCTGGAAACACCATATATTTT
. TRBJ1-1 few TRBV25-1 CASSEQGRDTEAFF TGTGCCAGCAGTGAGCAGGGTAGGGACACTGAAGCTTTCTTT
. TRBJ2-3 . TRBV7-3 CASSLLGTGSTSTDTQYF TGTGCCAGCAGCTTATTAGGTACAGGGTCCACTAGCACAGATACGCAGTATTTT
. TRBJ1-2 . TRBV6-5 CASSYSRGTGYTF TGTGCCAGCAGTTACTCGCGGGGGACTGGCTACACCTTC
TRBD2 TRBJ2-1 . TRBV6-5 CASSRSGGRFDEQFF TGTGCCAGCAGCCGAAGCGGGGGGCGTTTCGATGAGCAGTTCTTC
TRBD1 TRBJ1-2 . TRBV6-5 CASSSGTGEYNYGYTF TGTGCCAGCAGTTCCGGGACAGGGGAGTATAACTATGGCTACACCTTC
. TRBJ1-2 . TRBV9 CASSSGGAPYYGYTF TGTGCCAGCAGCTCCGGGGGGGCCCCTTACTATGGCTACACCTTC
TRBD1 TRBJ1-3 . TRBV3-1/TRBV3-2 CASSQRDSYAGGNTIYF TGTGCCAGCAGCCAAAGGGACAGTTACGCGGGGGGAAACACCATATATTTT
. TRBJ2-7 . TRBV7-2 CASSPIAGMDEQYF TGTGCCAGCAGCCCAATCGCGGGAATGGACGAGCAGTACTTC
. TRBJ1-5 . TRBV19 CASSIDRRRDQPQHF TGTGCCAGTAGTATAGACAGAAGGAGGGATCAGCCCCAGCATTTT
. TRBJ1-2 . TRBV6-2/TRBV6-3 CASSYSQGYGYTF TGTGCCAGCAGTTACTCCCAGGGGTATGGCTACACCTTC
TRBD1 TRBJ1-4 . TRBV7-2 CASSSGQGGGEKLFF TGTGCCAGCAGCTCCGGACAGGGAGGCGGTGAAAAACTGTTTTTT
. TRBJ1-5 . TRBV6-6 CASSPRGWGGDQPQHF TGTGCCAGCAGTCCCCGGGGTTGGGGGGGCGATCAGCCCCAGCATTTT
. TRBJ2-7 . TRBV19 CASMRHTSAYEQYF TGTGCCAGTATGAGGCATACTTCGGCCTACGAGCAGTACTTC